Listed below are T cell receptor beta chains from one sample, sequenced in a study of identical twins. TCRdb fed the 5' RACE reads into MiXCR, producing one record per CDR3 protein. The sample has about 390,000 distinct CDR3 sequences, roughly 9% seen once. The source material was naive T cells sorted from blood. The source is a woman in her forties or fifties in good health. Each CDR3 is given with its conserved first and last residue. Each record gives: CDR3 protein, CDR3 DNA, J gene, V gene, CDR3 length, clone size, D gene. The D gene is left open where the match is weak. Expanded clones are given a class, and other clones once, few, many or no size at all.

CDR3 protein: CASGQGARKTQYF; CDR3 DNA: TGTGCCAGCGGACAGGGGGCAAGAAAGACCCAGTACTTC; J gene: TRBJ2-5; V gene: TRBV6-5; CDR3 length: 13; clone size: -; D gene: TRBD1
CDR3 protein: CATRGGSSYEQYF; CDR3 DNA: TGTGCCACCAGGGGCGGTAGCTCCTACGAGCAGTACTTC; J gene: TRBJ2-7; V gene: TRBV15; CDR3 length: 13; clone size: many; D gene: -
CDR3 protein: CASSLLNNEQFF; CDR3 DNA: TGTGCCAGCAGCTTACTAAACAATGAGCAGTTCTTC; J gene: TRBJ2-1; V gene: TRBV12-3/TRBV12-4; CDR3 length: 12; clone size: few; D gene: -
CDR3 protein: CSARESGGIQPQHF; CDR3 DNA: TGCAGTGCTAGGGAATCGGGGGGCATCCAGCCCCAGCATTTT; J gene: TRBJ1-5; V gene: TRBV20-1; CDR3 length: 14; clone size: few; D gene: -
CDR3 protein: CSAGQLSYEQYF; CDR3 DNA: TGCAGTGCAGGACAGCTATCCTACGAGCAGTACTTC; J gene: TRBJ2-7; V gene: TRBV20-1; CDR3 length: 12; clone size: -; D gene: -
CDR3 protein: CASSAGDSNQPQHF; CDR3 DNA: TGTGCCAGCAGCGCAGGGGACAGCAATCAGCCCCAGCATTTT; J gene: TRBJ1-5; V gene: TRBV27; CDR3 length: 14; clone size: many; D gene: -
CDR3 protein: CASSTTGTSGRGMYNEQFF; CDR3 DNA: TGTGCCAGCAGCACCACAGGGACTAGCGGGAGGGGGATGTACAATGAGCAGTTCTTC; J gene: TRBJ2-1; V gene: TRBV7-3; CDR3 length: 19; clone size: few; D gene: TRBD2
CDR3 protein: CASSFFQGTEQFF; CDR3 DNA: TGTGCCAGCAGCTTTTTCCAGGGGACTGAGCAGTTCTTC; J gene: TRBJ2-1; V gene: TRBV7-8; CDR3 length: 13; clone size: few; D gene: -
CDR3 protein: CASSPIDSPSYEQFF; CDR3 DNA: TGTGCCAGTAGTCCAATAGACAGCCCGTCCTATGAGCAGTTCTTC; J gene: TRBJ2-1; V gene: TRBV19; CDR3 length: 15; clone size: -; D gene: -
CDR3 protein: CSAGGTTPSYNEQFF; CDR3 DNA: TGCAGTGCTGGTGGGACTACCCCCTCCTACAATGAGCAGTTCTTC; J gene: TRBJ2-1; V gene: TRBV20-1; CDR3 length: 15; clone size: -; D gene: TRBD2
CDR3 protein: CATSDVGTGGDEAFF; CDR3 DNA: TGTGCCACCAGTGATGTGGGGACAGGGGGGGACGAAGCTTTCTTT; J gene: TRBJ1-1; V gene: TRBV24-1; CDR3 length: 15; clone size: few; D gene: TRBD1
CDR3 protein: CASSFEGDEQFF; CDR3 DNA: TGTGCCAGCAGTTTCGAGGGGGATGAGCAGTTCTTC; J gene: TRBJ2-1; V gene: TRBV12-3/TRBV12-4; CDR3 length: 12; clone size: many; D gene: -
CDR3 protein: CASSLEGGTSPVGYF; CDR3 DNA: TGCGCCAGCAGCCTAGAAGGTGGGACCTCCCCGGTGGGGTACTTC; J gene: TRBJ2-4; V gene: TRBV5-1; CDR3 length: 15; clone size: few; D gene: -
CDR3 protein: CASSVVLIDEQFF; CDR3 DNA: TGCGCCAGCAGTGTGGTTTTGATCGATGAGCAGTTCTTC; J gene: TRBJ2-1; V gene: TRBV10-2; CDR3 length: 13; clone size: -; D gene: -
CDR3 protein: CASSQGTSGASGNEQFF; CDR3 DNA: TGCGCCAGCAGCCAAGGGACTAGCGGGGCTTCGGGGAATGAGCAGTTCTTC; J gene: TRBJ2-1; V gene: TRBV4-1; CDR3 length: 17; clone size: many; D gene: TRBD2
CDR3 protein: CASSFQKKETQYF; CDR3 DNA: TGTGCCAGCAGTTTCCAAAAAAAAGAGACCCAGTACTTC; J gene: TRBJ2-5; V gene: TRBV27; CDR3 length: 13; clone size: many; D gene: -
CDR3 protein: CATARSGADTQYF; CDR3 DNA: TGCGCCACCGCCCGAAGCGGCGCAGATACGCAGTATTTT; J gene: TRBJ2-3; V gene: TRBV5-1; CDR3 length: 13; clone size: -; D gene: -
CDR3 protein: CASSPPVGNEQFF; CDR3 DNA: TGTGCCAGCTCACCTCCGGTTGGAAATGAGCAGTTCTTC; J gene: TRBJ2-1; V gene: TRBV18; CDR3 length: 13; clone size: -; D gene: -
CDR3 protein: CATSDLPLGTGNTEAFF; CDR3 DNA: TGTGCCACCAGTGATTTGCCTCTCGGGACCGGGAACACTGAAGCTTTCTTT; J gene: TRBJ1-1; V gene: TRBV24-1; CDR3 length: 17; clone size: many; D gene: -
CDR3 protein: CSATRDSGGNIQYF; CDR3 DNA: TGCAGTGCTACAAGGGACTCCGGCGGAAACATTCAGTACTTC; J gene: TRBJ2-4; V gene: TRBV20-1; CDR3 length: 14; clone size: many; D gene: -
CDR3 protein: CATSKQGRVGYTF; CDR3 DNA: TGTGCCACCAGCAAACAGGGTCGTGTCGGCTACACCTTC; J gene: TRBJ1-2; V gene: TRBV24-1; CDR3 length: 13; clone size: few; D gene: -
CDR3 protein: CASSLGGGSEQYF; CDR3 DNA: TGCGCCAGCAGCTTGGGCGGGGGAAGCGAGCAGTACTTC; J gene: TRBJ2-7; V gene: TRBV5-1; CDR3 length: 13; clone size: -; D gene: TRBD2
CDR3 protein: CASSLSSDRGVQYF; CDR3 DNA: TGTGCCAGCAGCTTAAGCAGTGATCGAGGGGTGCAGTACTTC; J gene: TRBJ2-7; V gene: TRBV7-9; CDR3 length: 14; clone size: many; D gene: -
CDR3 protein: CASSLAGGDNTGELFF; CDR3 DNA: TGTGCCAGCAGCTTAGCAGGGGGTGATAACACCGGGGAGCTGTTTTTT; J gene: TRBJ2-2; V gene: TRBV7-8; CDR3 length: 16; clone size: -; D gene: -
CDR3 protein: CASSLSLGREQFF; CDR3 DNA: TGTGCCAGCAGCTTAAGTCTAGGACGAGAGCAGTTCTTC; J gene: TRBJ2-1; V gene: TRBV7-3; CDR3 length: 13; clone size: -; D gene: -
CDR3 protein: CSALGTGGSGTEAFF; CDR3 DNA: TGCAGCGCCCTCGGGACAGGGGGCTCGGGCACTGAAGCTTTCTTT; J gene: TRBJ1-1; V gene: TRBV29-1; CDR3 length: 15; clone size: few; D gene: TRBD1
CDR3 protein: CAIRDRDRGTDTQYF; CDR3 DNA: TGTGCCATCAGGGACCGGGACAGGGGGACAGATACGCAGTATTTT; J gene: TRBJ2-3; V gene: TRBV10-3; CDR3 length: 15; clone size: few; D gene: TRBD1
CDR3 protein: CSARDSSSPYNEQFF; CDR3 DNA: TGCAGTGCTAGAGATTCGTCTAGCCCCTACAATGAGCAGTTCTTC; J gene: TRBJ2-1; V gene: TRBV20-1; CDR3 length: 15; clone size: few; D gene: -
CDR3 protein: CATSRDPSGSRTGELFF; CDR3 DNA: TGTGCCACCAGCAGAGATCCTAGCGGGAGTAGGACCGGGGAGCTGTTTTTT; J gene: TRBJ2-2; V gene: TRBV15; CDR3 length: 17; clone size: few; D gene: TRBD2
CDR3 protein: CAMGVTGANVLTF; CDR3 DNA: TGTGCCATGGGGGTAACTGGGGCCAACGTCCTGACTTTC; J gene: TRBJ2-6; V gene: TRBV6-1; CDR3 length: 13; clone size: -; D gene: -
CDR3 protein: CAARTGVRAFF; CDR3 DNA: TGTGCCGCCCGAACGGGGGTGAGAGCTTTCTTT; J gene: TRBJ1-1; V gene: TRBV11-2; CDR3 length: 11; clone size: -; D gene: -
CDR3 protein: CASSESAADTQYF; CDR3 DNA: TGCGCCAGCAGTGAGTCCGCAGCTGATACGCAGTATTTT; J gene: TRBJ2-3; V gene: TRBV10-1; CDR3 length: 13; clone size: few; D gene: -
CDR3 protein: CASTPYGGGYGGELFF; CDR3 DNA: TGTGCCAGCACCCCTTATGGGGGAGGGTATGGCGGGGAGCTGTTTTTT; J gene: TRBJ2-2; V gene: TRBV6-5; CDR3 length: 16; clone size: -; D gene: TRBD2
CDR3 protein: CASSPEGIEQYF; CDR3 DNA: TGCGCCAGCAGCCCCGAGGGGATCGAGCAGTACTTC; J gene: TRBJ2-7; V gene: TRBV5-1; CDR3 length: 12; clone size: few; D gene: -
CDR3 protein: CSARGGLAGPYQETQYF; CDR3 DNA: TGCAGTGCTAGAGGGGGACTAGCGGGACCGTACCAAGAGACCCAGTACTTC; J gene: TRBJ2-5; V gene: TRBV20-1; CDR3 length: 17; clone size: -; D gene: TRBD2
CDR3 protein: CASSTRLNTGELFF; CDR3 DNA: TGCGCCAGCAGCACTAGACTTAACACCGGGGAGCTGTTTTTT; J gene: TRBJ2-2; V gene: TRBV5-1; CDR3 length: 14; clone size: many; D gene: -
CDR3 protein: CASSQGLRGNEQFF; CDR3 DNA: TGCGCCAGCAGCCAAGGTCTGAGAGGCAATGAGCAGTTCTTC; J gene: TRBJ2-1; V gene: TRBV4-1; CDR3 length: 14; clone size: many; D gene: -
CDR3 protein: CASRLGQALEQFF; CDR3 DNA: TGTGCCAGCAGGCTAGGACAGGCTTTGGAGCAGTTCTTC; J gene: TRBJ2-1; V gene: TRBV7-9; CDR3 length: 13; clone size: many; D gene: TRBD1
CDR3 protein: CASSSLGGGTYEQYF; CDR3 DNA: TGTGCCAGCAGCTCCCTTGGGGGGGGAACCTACGAGCAGTACTTC; J gene: TRBJ2-7; V gene: TRBV7-8; CDR3 length: 15; clone size: few; D gene: TRBD2
CDR3 protein: CASRTGDFRQPQHF; CDR3 DNA: TGTGCCAGTAGGACAGGGGATTTTCGTCAGCCCCAGCATTTT; J gene: TRBJ1-5; V gene: TRBV19; CDR3 length: 14; clone size: -; D gene: TRBD1
CDR3 protein: CASSQGTGEWDTQYF; CDR3 DNA: TGCGCCAGCAGCCAAGGAACGGGAGAGTGGGATACGCAGTATTTT; J gene: TRBJ2-3; V gene: TRBV4-1; CDR3 length: 15; clone size: many; D gene: -
CDR3 protein: CSPGQGAASSRNTEAFF; CDR3 DNA: TGCAGTCCGGGACAGGGGGCGGCAAGTTCCAGGAACACTGAAGCTTTCTTT; J gene: TRBJ1-1; V gene: TRBV20-1; CDR3 length: 17; clone size: few; D gene: TRBD1
CDR3 protein: CASQKVGQAQETQYF; CDR3 DNA: TGCGCCAGCCAAAAAGTGGGGCAGGCCCAAGAGACCCAGTACTTC; J gene: TRBJ2-5; V gene: TRBV5-1; CDR3 length: 15; clone size: few; D gene: -
CDR3 protein: CASSQVYYNEQFF; CDR3 DNA: TGCGCCAGCAGCCAAGTTTATTACAATGAGCAGTTCTTC; J gene: TRBJ2-1; V gene: TRBV4-1; CDR3 length: 13; clone size: many; D gene: -
CDR3 protein: CASRKANYNEQFF; CDR3 DNA: TGTGCCAGCAGGAAGGCTAACTACAATGAGCAGTTCTTC; J gene: TRBJ2-1; V gene: TRBV7-9; CDR3 length: 13; clone size: few; D gene: -
CDR3 protein: CASSVAPFGGSALSYNEQFF; CDR3 DNA: TGTGCCAGCAGCGTAGCTCCGTTTGGGGGGAGCGCTCTATCCTACAATGAGCAGTTCTTC; J gene: TRBJ2-1; V gene: TRBV9; CDR3 length: 20; clone size: many; D gene: -
CDR3 protein: CATQGPFMETQYF; CDR3 DNA: TGTGCCACACAGGGCCCCTTTATGGAGACCCAGTACTTC; J gene: TRBJ2-5; V gene: TRBV2; CDR3 length: 13; clone size: few; D gene: -
CDR3 protein: CSARDRDPSGPLDTQYF; CDR3 DNA: TGCAGTGCTAGAGACCGAGACCCTAGCGGTCCCCTGGATACGCAGTATTTT; J gene: TRBJ2-3; V gene: TRBV20-1; CDR3 length: 17; clone size: few; D gene: TRBD2
CDR3 protein: CASSPTGFGTDTQYF; CDR3 DNA: TGTGCCAGCAGCCCCACAGGGTTTGGCACAGATACGCAGTATTTT; J gene: TRBJ2-3; V gene: TRBV5-6; CDR3 length: 15; clone size: -; D gene: -
CDR3 protein: CASSVDGRGNTEAFF; CDR3 DNA: TGTGCCAGCAGCGTAGATGGCAGGGGTAACACTGAAGCTTTCTTT; J gene: TRBJ1-1; V gene: TRBV9; CDR3 length: 15; clone size: many; D gene: -
CDR3 protein: CASSSGTSGNTDTQYF; CDR3 DNA: TGTGCCAGCAGCTCTGGGACTAGCGGGAACACAGATACGCAGTATTTT; J gene: TRBJ2-3; V gene: TRBV7-8; CDR3 length: 16; clone size: few; D gene: TRBD2
CDR3 protein: CASCDRQNSPLHF; CDR3 DNA: TGTGCCAGCTGCGACAGACAAAATTCACCCCTCCACTTT; J gene: TRBJ1-6; V gene: TRBV12-3/TRBV12-4; CDR3 length: 13; clone size: many; D gene: -
CDR3 protein: CAIRLTGAGTEAFF; CDR3 DNA: TGTGCCATCAGGCTCACAGGGGCTGGCACTGAAGCTTTCTTT; J gene: TRBJ1-1; V gene: TRBV10-3; CDR3 length: 14; clone size: -; D gene: TRBD1
CDR3 protein: CASSLELADRFNGYTF; CDR3 DNA: TGTGCCAGCAGCTTAGAGCTCGCAGACAGATTCAATGGCTACACCTTC; J gene: TRBJ1-2; V gene: TRBV7-8; CDR3 length: 16; clone size: many; D gene: -
CDR3 protein: CASSPDGTAFTEAFF; CDR3 DNA: TGTGCCAGCAGTCCCGACGGGACAGCATTCACTGAAGCTTTCTTT; J gene: TRBJ1-1; V gene: TRBV12-3/TRBV12-4; CDR3 length: 15; clone size: many; D gene: TRBD1
CDR3 protein: CASSFPVGGANVLTF; CDR3 DNA: TGTGCCAGCAGCTTCCCCGTTGGGGGGGCCAACGTCCTGACTTTC; J gene: TRBJ2-6; V gene: TRBV5-8; CDR3 length: 15; clone size: -; D gene: -
CDR3 protein: CASSFVSASSYNEQFF; CDR3 DNA: TGTGCCAGCAGCTTTGTCTCGGCAAGCTCCTACAATGAGCAGTTCTTC; J gene: TRBJ2-1; V gene: TRBV11-3; CDR3 length: 16; clone size: few; D gene: -